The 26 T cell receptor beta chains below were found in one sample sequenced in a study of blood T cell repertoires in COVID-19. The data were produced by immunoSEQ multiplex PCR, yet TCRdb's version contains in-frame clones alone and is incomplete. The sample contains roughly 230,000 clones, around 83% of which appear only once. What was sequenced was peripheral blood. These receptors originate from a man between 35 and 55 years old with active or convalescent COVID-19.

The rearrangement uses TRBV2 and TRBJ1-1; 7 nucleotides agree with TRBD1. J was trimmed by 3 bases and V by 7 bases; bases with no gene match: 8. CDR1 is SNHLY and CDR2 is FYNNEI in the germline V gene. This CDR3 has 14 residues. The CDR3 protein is CASIYRGEDTEAFF. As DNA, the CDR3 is TGTGCCAGCATCTACAGGGGTGAGGACACTGAAGCTTTCTTT.

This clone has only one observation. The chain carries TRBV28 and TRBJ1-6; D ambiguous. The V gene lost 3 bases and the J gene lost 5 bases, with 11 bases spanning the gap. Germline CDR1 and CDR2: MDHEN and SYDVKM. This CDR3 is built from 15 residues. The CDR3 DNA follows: TGTGCCAGCAGTTTGGCGGAATACCATAATTCACCCCTCCACTTT. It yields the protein CASSLAEYHNSPLHF.

Written as DNA, the CDR3 is TGTGCCAGCAGTCCCACAGGGGGCTCGTCCCTCCACTTT. It codes for CASSPTGGSSLHF. The chain recombines TRBV12-3 or TRBV12-4 with TRBJ1-6; 9 bases agree with TRBD1. The CDR3 sequence is 13 residues long. V lost 5 bases to trimming and J lost 14 bases; unmatched junction nucleotides: 7.

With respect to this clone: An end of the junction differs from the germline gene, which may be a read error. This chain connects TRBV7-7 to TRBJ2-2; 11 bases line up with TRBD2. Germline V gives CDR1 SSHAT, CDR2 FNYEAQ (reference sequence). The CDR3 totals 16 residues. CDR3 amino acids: CASSPRLAGTVGELFF. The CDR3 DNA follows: TGTGCTAGCAGCCCTCGACTAGCGGGGACGGTCGGGGAGCTGTTTTTT.

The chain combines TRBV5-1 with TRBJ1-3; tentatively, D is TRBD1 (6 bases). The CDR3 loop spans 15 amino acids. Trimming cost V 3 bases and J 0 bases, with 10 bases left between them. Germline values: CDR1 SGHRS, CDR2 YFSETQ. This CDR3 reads CASSSTGLSGNTIYF. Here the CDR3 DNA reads TGCGCCAGCAGCTCTACAGGGCTCTCTGGAAACACCATATATTTT.

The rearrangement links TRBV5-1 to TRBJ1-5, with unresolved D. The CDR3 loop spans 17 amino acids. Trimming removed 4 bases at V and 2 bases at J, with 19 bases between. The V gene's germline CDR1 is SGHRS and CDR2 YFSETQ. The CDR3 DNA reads TGCGCCAGCAGCCGTACACCACCCGGGGAAGGCAATCAGCCCCAGCATTTT. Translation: CASSRTPPGEGNQPQHF.

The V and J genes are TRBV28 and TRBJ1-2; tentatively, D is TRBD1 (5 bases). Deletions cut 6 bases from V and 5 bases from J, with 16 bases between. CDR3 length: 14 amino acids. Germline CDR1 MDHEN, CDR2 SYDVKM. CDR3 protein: CASSAGVAPYGYTF. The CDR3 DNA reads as TGTGCCAGCAGCGCGGGGGTAGCTCCGTATGGCTACACCTTC.

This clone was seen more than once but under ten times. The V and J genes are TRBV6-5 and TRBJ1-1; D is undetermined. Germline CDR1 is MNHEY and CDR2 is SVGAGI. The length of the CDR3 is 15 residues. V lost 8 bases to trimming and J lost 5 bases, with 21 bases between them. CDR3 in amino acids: CASGSPPGRRTEAFF. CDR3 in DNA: TGTGCCAGCGGTTCCCCGCCGGGGAGGAGGACTGAAGCTTTCTTT.

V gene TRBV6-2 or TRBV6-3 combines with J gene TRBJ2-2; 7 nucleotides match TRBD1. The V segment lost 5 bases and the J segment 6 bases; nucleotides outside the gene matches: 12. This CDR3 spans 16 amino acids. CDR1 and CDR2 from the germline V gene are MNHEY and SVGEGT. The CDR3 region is CASSTGTELYAGELFF. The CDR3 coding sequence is TGTGCCAGCAGTACCGGGACAGAGTTGTATGCCGGGGAGCTGTTTTTT.

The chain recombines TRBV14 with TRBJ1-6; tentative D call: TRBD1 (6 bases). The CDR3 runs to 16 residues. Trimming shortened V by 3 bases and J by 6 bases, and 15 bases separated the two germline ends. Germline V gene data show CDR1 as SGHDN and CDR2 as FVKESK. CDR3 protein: CASSHGNRVPNSPLHF. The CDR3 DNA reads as TGTGCCAGCAGCCATGGAAACAGGGTCCCTAATTCACCCCTCCACTTT.

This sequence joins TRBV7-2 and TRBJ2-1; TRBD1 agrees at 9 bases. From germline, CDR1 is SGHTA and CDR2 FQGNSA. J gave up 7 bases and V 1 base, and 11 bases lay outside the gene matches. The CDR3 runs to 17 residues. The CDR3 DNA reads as TGTGCCAGCAGCTTAGGGGCCCCCGGGACAGGGATAAATGAGCAGTTCTTC. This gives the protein CASSLGAPGTGINEQFF.

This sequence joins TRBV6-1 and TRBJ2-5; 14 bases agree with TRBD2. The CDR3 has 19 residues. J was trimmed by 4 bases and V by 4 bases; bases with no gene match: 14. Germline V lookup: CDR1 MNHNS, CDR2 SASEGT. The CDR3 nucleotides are TGTGCCAGCAGTGCCGGGACTAGCGGGAGTTTCGGGTCATTAGAGACCCAGTACTTC. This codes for CASSAGTSGSFGSLETQYF.

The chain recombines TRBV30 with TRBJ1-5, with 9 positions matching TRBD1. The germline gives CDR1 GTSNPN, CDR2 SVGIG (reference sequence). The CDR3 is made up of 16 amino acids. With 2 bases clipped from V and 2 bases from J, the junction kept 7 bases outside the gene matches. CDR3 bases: TGTGCCTGGAGTCCACGGGGACAGGGTCGCAATCAGCCCCAGCATTTT. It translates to CAWSPRGQGRNQPQHF.

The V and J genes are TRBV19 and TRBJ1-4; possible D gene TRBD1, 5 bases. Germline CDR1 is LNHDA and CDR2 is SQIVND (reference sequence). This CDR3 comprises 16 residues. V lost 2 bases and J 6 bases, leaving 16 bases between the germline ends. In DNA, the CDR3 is TGTGCCAGTAGTATATCAGGGTTTTTAAAGTATGAAAAACTGTTTTTT. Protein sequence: CASSISGFLKYEKLFF.

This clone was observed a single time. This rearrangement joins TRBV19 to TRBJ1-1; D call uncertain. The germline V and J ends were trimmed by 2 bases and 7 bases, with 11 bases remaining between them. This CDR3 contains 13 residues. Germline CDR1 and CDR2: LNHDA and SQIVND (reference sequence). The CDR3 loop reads CASSISAGSEAFF. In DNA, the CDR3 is TGTGCCAGTAGTATATCGGCGGGCAGTGAAGCTTTCTTT.

CDR3 sequence reads: CASSRTGPYGYTF. Here the CDR3 DNA reads TGTGCCAGCTCTAGGACAGGCCCGTATGGCTACACCTTC. The V and J genes are TRBV28 and TRBJ1-2, with 7 bases lining up with TRBD1. CDR3 length: 13 amino acids. CDR1 and CDR2 from the germline V gene are MDHEN and SYDVKM. Trimming took 8 bases from V and 5 from J; bases not matched to a gene: 8.

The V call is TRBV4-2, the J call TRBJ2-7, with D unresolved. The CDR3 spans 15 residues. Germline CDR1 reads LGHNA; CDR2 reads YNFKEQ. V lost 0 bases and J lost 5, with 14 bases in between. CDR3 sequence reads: CASSQEIGVSHEQYF. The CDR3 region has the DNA TGTGCCAGCAGCCAAGAAATAGGAGTATCCCACGAGCAGTACTTC.

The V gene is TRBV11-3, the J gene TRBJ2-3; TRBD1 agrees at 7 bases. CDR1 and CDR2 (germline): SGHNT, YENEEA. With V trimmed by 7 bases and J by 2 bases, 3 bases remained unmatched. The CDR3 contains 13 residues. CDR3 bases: TGTGCCAGCAACGACAGGGTCACAGATACGCAGTATTTT. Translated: CASNDRVTDTQYF.

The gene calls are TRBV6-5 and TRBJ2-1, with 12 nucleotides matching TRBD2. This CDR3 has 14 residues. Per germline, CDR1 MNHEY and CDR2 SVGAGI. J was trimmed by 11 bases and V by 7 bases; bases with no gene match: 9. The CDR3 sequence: CASTLAGGPPKQFF. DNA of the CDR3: TGTGCCAGCACCCTAGCGGGAGGGCCCCCGAAGCAGTTCTTC.

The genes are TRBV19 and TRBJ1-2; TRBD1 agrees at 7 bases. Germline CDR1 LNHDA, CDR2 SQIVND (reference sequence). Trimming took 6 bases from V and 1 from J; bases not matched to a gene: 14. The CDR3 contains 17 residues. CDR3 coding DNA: TGTGCCAGTAGCACAGGACAGGCCCCAATGGGTAACTATGGCTACACCTTC. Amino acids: CASSTGQAPMGNYGYTF. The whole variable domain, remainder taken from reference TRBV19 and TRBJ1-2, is DGGITQSPKYLFRKEGQNVTLSCEQNLNHDAMYWYRQDPGQGLRLIYYSQIVNDFQKGDIAEGYSVSREKKESFPLTVTSAQKNPTAFYLCASSTGQAPMGNYGYTFGSGTRLTVV.

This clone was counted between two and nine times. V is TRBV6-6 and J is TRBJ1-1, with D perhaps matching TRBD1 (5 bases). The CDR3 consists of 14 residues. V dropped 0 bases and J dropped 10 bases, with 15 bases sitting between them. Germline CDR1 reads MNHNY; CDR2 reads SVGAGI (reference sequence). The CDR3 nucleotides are TGTGCCAGCAGTTACTCCGGCCTAGGGGAGGTAGCTTTCTTT. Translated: CASSYSGLGEVAFF.

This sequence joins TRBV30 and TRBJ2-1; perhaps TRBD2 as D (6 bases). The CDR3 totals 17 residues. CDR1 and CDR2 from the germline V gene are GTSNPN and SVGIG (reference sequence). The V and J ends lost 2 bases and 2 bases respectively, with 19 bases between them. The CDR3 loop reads CAWSPPAGSSAYNEQFF. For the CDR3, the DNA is TGTGCCTGGAGTCCCCCCGCGGGGTCTAGTGCCTACAATGAGCAGTTCTTC.

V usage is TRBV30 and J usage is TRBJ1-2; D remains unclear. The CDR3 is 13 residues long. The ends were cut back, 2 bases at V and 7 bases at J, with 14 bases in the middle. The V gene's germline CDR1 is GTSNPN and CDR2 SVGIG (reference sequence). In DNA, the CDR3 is TGTGCCTGGAGTAGAGGGTCAGCTGGTGGCTACACCTTC. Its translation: CAWSRGSAGGYTF.

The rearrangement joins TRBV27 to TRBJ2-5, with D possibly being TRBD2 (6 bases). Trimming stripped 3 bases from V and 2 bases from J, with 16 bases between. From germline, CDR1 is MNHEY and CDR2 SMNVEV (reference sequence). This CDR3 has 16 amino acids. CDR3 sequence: CASSLTQGGGQETQYF. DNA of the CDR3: TGTGCCAGCAGTTTGACCCAGGGTGGAGGGCAAGAGACCCAGTACTTC.

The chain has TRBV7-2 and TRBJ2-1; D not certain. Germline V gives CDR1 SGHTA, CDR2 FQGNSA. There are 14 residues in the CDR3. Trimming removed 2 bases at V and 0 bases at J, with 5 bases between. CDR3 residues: CASSLMSSYNEQFF. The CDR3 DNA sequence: TGTGCCAGCAGCTTAATGAGCTCCTACAATGAGCAGTTCTTC.

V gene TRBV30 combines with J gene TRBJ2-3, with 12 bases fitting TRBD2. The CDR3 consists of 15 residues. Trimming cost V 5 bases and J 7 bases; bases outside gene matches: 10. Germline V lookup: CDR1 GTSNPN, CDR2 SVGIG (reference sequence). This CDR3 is CAWDLAGGQGNTQYF. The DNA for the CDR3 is TGTGCCTGGGATCTAGCGGGGGGGCAGGGAAATACGCAGTATTTT.